A selection of T cell receptor beta chains follows, all from one sample in a study of CD4+ T cells in melanoma. The protocol was immunoSEQ multiplex PCR, while the TCRdb copy is restricted to in-frame clones and leaves out a portion. This sample has about 11,000 clones, with 66% found just once. Material: cells from a culture (not recorded whether cultured in vitro). The receptors stem from a human donor with melanoma. The CDR3 runs from the conserved cysteine through the conserved F or W. Rows give clone size only sometimes, using once, few, many, or a class for an expanded clone.

abundance,v_gene,j_gene,CDR3aa
-,TRBV5-1,TRBJ1-4,CASKAGTLATNEKLFF
-,TRBV7-8,TRBJ2-7,CASSPVFSYEQYF
-,TRBV4-2,TRBJ2-5,CASSHGLAGEETQYF
-,TRBV7-2,TRBJ1-5,CASSLGWGPGQPQHF
-,TRBV11-2,TRBJ2-3,CASSLDSRNGDTQYF
-,TRBV11-2,TRBJ2-1,CASSPWSNEQFF
-,TRBV5-8,TRBJ2-5,CASSLTGHGETQYF
-,TRBV7-6,TRBJ1-3,CASGDYTIYF
few,TRBV7-9,TRBJ1-2,CASSLGPAVGYTF
-,TRBV5-1,TRBJ2-3,CASSLWTSGGGTDTQYF
few,TRBV18,TRBJ1-6,CASSPSAQGIQNSPLHF
few,TRBV2,TRBJ2-1,CASSGGLVYEQFF
once,TRBV6-1,TRBJ2-5,CATTSGVTQYF
medium-sized,TRBV2,TRBJ1-5,CASIANNPSNQPQHF
-,TRBV11-2,TRBJ1-5,CASSLAGTGSRFINQPQHF
-,TRBV7-7,TRBJ2-5,CASSPTGLAGEETQYF
-,TRBV5-1,TRBJ2-2,CASSLDPDRLNTGELFF
few,TRBV7-5,TRBJ2-1,CARSPRRAGRYYNEQFF
-,TRBV2,TRBJ2-7,CATRAQGVSYEQYF
-,TRBV5-5,TRBJ1-2,CASSSGGTNYGYTF
-,TRBV5-1,TRBJ1-1,CASSFQGTVTEAFF
-,TRBV7-9,TRBJ2-3,CASSFRQRSTDTQYF
-,TRBV4-1,TRBJ2-2,CASSQAPGRTRTGELFF
-,TRBV2,TRBJ2-1,CASSEVLQGNEQFF
few,TRBV5-5,TRBJ1-1,CASSLAEAGTEAFF
-,TRBV6-1,TRBJ2-7,CASSALSTSTYEQYF
-,TRBV9,TRBJ1-2,CASSAAGRGGETNYGYTF
-,TRBV12-5,TRBJ2-7,CASGSLPGIEQYF
few,TRBV2,TRBJ1-2,CASHLGQAGFYGYTF
once,TRBV10-1,TRBJ2-3,CASSDSRGSDTQYF
-,TRBV18,TRBJ2-7,CASAPQGLYEQYF